The rows below give T cell receptor beta chains drawn from one sample of a study of spatial heterogeneity in lung cancer. TCRdb fed the 5' RACE reads into MiXCR, producing one record per CDR3 protein. The sample carries about 85,000 distinct CDR3 sequences, approximately 20% recorded once. Here the sequenced sample was PBMCs, taken at surgery. These receptors all come from a male donor with early-stage non-small cell lung cancer. CDR3s include the opening cysteine and the closing phenylalanine or tryptophan. The D gene is left open where the match is weak. Expanded clones are given a class, and other clones once, few, many or no size at all.

size: .; D: .; V: TRBV3-1; J: TRBJ2-5; length: 16; CDR3: CASSRPGSPYQETQYF; DNA: TGTGCCAGCAGCCGGCCGGGCAGTCCTTACCAAGAGACCCAGTACTTC
size: few; D: .; V: TRBV5-5; J: TRBJ1-2; length: 14; CDR3: CASSPSVTGRGYTF; DNA: TGTGCCAGCAGCCCATCAGTGACCGGACGGGGCTACACCTTC
size: few; D: .; V: TRBV27; J: TRBJ2-6; length: 18; CDR3: CASSLSPGLNSGANVLTF; DNA: TGTGCCAGCAGTTTATCGCCAGGGCTCAACTCTGGGGCCAACGTCCTGACTTTC
size: many; D: .; V: TRBV28; J: TRBJ2-7; length: 11; CDR3: CASSRVYEQYF; DNA: TGTGCCAGCAGTCGGGTCTACGAGCAGTACTTC
size: .; D: .; V: TRBV10-3; J: TRBJ1-6; length: 17; CDR3: CTISEWGGLAYNSPLHF; DNA: TGTACCATCAGTGAGTGGGGAGGGTTGGCATATAATTCACCCCTCCACTTT
size: .; D: TRBD2; V: TRBV12-3/TRBV12-4; J: TRBJ2-1; length: 15; CDR3: CASSQGLAYSYGQFF; DNA: TGTGCCAGCAGCCAGGGACTAGCCTACAGTTATGGGCAGTTCTTC
size: few; D: TRBD2; V: TRBV5-1; J: TRBJ2-1; length: 13; CDR3: CASSLTSGKAQFF; DNA: TGCGCCAGCAGCCTGACTAGCGGGAAAGCGCAGTTCTTC
size: few; D: TRBD2; V: TRBV5-1; J: TRBJ2-7; length: 15; CDR3: CASSYGTSGPYEQYF; DNA: TGCGCCAGCAGCTACGGGACTAGCGGCCCCTACGAGCAGTACTTC
size: many; D: TRBD1; V: TRBV29-1; J: TRBJ2-6; length: 16; CDR3: CSARTGVYSGANVLTF; DNA: TGCAGCGCTAGGACAGGGGTGTACTCTGGGGCCAACGTCCTGACTTTC
size: once; D: .; V: TRBV28; J: TRBJ1-2; length: 13; CDR3: CASNSKMDYGYTF; DNA: TGTGCCAGCAACTCCAAAATGGACTATGGCTACACCTTC
size: many; D: TRBD2; V: TRBV6-5; J: TRBJ2-2; length: 15; CDR3: CASSYPSGLAGELFF; DNA: TGTGCCAGCAGTTACCCCTCCGGACTAGCCGGGGAGCTGTTTTTT
size: .; D: TRBD1; V: TRBV9; J: TRBJ2-5; length: 16; CDR3: CASSVRGLGSQETQYF; DNA: TGTGCCAGCAGCGTAAGGGGGCTTGGTTCCCAAGAGACCCAGTACTTC
size: many; D: .; V: TRBV29-1; J: TRBJ2-5; length: 10; CDR3: CSAGGGTQYF; DNA: TGCAGCGCCGGGGGAGGGACCCAGTACTTC
size: .; D: .; V: TRBV7-9; J: TRBJ2-7; length: 14; CDR3: CASSPRGAPNEQYF; DNA: TGTGCCAGCAGCCCCCGGGGCGCACCAAACGAGCAGTACTTC
size: .; D: .; V: TRBV29-1; J: TRBJ2-7; length: 12; CDR3: CSVVAASYEQYF; DNA: TGCAGCGTTGTCGCAGCCTCCTACGAGCAGTACTTC
size: .; D: TRBD2; V: TRBV20-1; J: TRBJ2-7; length: 17; CDR3: CSARRIIGTSGTYEQYF; DNA: TGCAGTGCGAGGAGGATAATTGGGACTAGCGGGACATACGAGCAGTACTTC
size: .; D: .; V: TRBV19; J: TRBJ2-1; length: 14; CDR3: CASSMEGFYNEQFF; DNA: TGTGCCAGTAGTATGGAGGGTTTCTACAATGAGCAGTTCTTC
size: .; D: .; V: TRBV20-1; J: TRBJ2-7; length: 15; CDR3: CSARGGARNTYEQYF; DNA: TGCAGTGCTAGGGGGGGTGCCAGAAATACCTACGAGCAGTACTTC
size: few; D: TRBD2; V: TRBV27; J: TRBJ2-3; length: 19; CDR3: CASTGRAGGTPSSTDTQYF; DNA: TGTGCCAGCACTGGACGAGCGGGAGGGACTCCCTCTAGCACAGATACGCAGTATTTT
size: .; D: .; V: TRBV7-9; J: TRBJ2-3; length: 15; CDR3: CASSLVRLGVDTQYF; DNA: TGTGCCAGCAGCTTAGTAAGGCTCGGGGTGGATACGCAGTATTTT
size: .; D: .; V: TRBV7-2; J: TRBJ2-5; length: 12; CDR3: CASSWTTETQYF; DNA: TGTGCCAGCAGCTGGACGACAGAGACCCAGTACTTC
size: .; D: TRBD2; V: TRBV19; J: TRBJ2-2; length: 20; CDR3: CASRNPGLAGDWADTGELFF; DNA: TGTGCCAGTAGAAACCCGGGACTAGCGGGAGATTGGGCTGACACCGGGGAGCTGTTTTTT
size: .; D: TRBD1; V: TRBV9; J: TRBJ1-5; length: 19; CDR3: CASSPRTGGSWYSNQPQHF; DNA: TGTGCCAGCAGCCCCCGGACAGGGGGCAGTTGGTATAGCAATCAGCCCCAGCATTTT
size: few; D: TRBD2; V: TRBV24-1; J: TRBJ2-4; length: 13; CDR3: CATSDAGVDIQYF; DNA: TGTGCCACCAGTGATGCGGGGGTAGACATTCAGTACTTC
size: few; D: TRBD1; V: TRBV28; J: TRBJ2-2; length: 14; CDR3: CASFRDSQPGELFF; DNA: TGTGCCAGCTTCCGGGACAGTCAGCCCGGGGAGCTGTTTTTT
size: .; D: .; V: TRBV6-2/TRBV6-3; J: TRBJ1-6; length: 17; CDR3: CASSKLPRSSYNSPLHF; DNA: TGTGCCAGCAGCAAGCTCCCCCGGAGCTCCTATAATTCACCCCTCCACTTT
size: .; D: .; V: TRBV6-6; J: TRBJ2-7; length: 11; CDR3: CASRALSEQYF; DNA: TGTGCCAGCAGAGCTCTATCCGAGCAGTACTTC